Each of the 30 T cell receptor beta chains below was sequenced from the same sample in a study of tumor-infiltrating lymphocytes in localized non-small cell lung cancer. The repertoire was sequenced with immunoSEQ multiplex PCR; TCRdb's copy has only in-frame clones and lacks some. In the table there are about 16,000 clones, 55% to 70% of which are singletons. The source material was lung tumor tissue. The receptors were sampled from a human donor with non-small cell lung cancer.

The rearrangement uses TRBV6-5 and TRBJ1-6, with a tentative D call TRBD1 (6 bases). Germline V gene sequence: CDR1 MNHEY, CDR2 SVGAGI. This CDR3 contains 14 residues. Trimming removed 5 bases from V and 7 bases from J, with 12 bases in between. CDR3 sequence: CASSRQVYNSPLHF. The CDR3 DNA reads TGTGCCAGCAGTCGACAGGTCTACAATTCACCCCTCCACTTT.

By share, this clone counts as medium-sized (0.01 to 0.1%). The CDR3 nucleotides read TGTGCCAGCAGCTTTCTTCGAACTGAAGCTTTCTTT. Encoded protein: CASSFLRTEAFF. V and J are TRBV7-9 and TRBJ1-1, with D uncertain. The CDR3 extends over 12 amino acids. Germline CDR1 SEHNR, CDR2 FQNEAQ (reference sequence). The V end was cut by 3 bases, the J end by 5 bases, with 7 bases between.

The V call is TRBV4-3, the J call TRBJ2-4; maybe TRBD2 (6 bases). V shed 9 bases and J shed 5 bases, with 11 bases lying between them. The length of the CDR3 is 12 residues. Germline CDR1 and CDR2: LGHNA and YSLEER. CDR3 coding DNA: TGCGCCAGTCGGGGGTCGGAAAACATTCAGTACTTC. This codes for CASRGSENIQYF.

The CDR3 here is CASSRGQGDSTDTQYF. The CDR3 region has the DNA TGCGCCAGCAGCAGGGGACAGGGGGATAGCACAGATACGCAGTATTTT. The V gene is TRBV5-1, the J gene TRBJ2-3; 11 bases match TRBD1. Germline V gene data show CDR1 as SGHRS and CDR2 as YFSETQ. The CDR3 loop spans 16 amino acids. V trimming: 4 bases; J trimming: 0 bases; junction bases outside the gene matches: 4.

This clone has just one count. The CDR3 DNA follows: TGTGCCAGCAGTTTATATCCCTACAATGAGCAGTTCTTC. Residues: CASSLYPYNEQFF. The rearrangement links TRBV28 to TRBJ2-1; D gene unclear. Looked up from germline, CDR1 is MDHEN and CDR2 is SYDVKM. The CDR3 loop spans 13 amino acids. V was trimmed by 1 base and J by 2 bases, leaving 3 bases between them.

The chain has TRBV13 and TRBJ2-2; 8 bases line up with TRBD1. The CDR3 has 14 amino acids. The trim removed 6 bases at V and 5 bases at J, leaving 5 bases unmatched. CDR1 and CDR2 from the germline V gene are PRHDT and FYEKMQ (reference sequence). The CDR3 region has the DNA TGTGCCAGCAGTCGACAGGGGATGACCGGGGAGCTGTTTTTT. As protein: CASSRQGMTGELFF.

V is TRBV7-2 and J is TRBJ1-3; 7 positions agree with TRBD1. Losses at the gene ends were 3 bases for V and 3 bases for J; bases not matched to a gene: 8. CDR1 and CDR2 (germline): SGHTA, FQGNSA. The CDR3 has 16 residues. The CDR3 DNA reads TGTGCCAGCAGCTTTGGCCAGGGGGGGCTTGGAAACACCATATATTTT. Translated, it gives CASSFGQGGLGNTIYF. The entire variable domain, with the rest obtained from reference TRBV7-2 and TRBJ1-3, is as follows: GAGVSQSPSNKVTEKGKDVELRCDPISGHTALYWYRQSLGQGLEFLIYFQGNSAPDKSGLPSDRFSAERTGGSVSTLTIQRTQQEDSAVYLCASSFGQGGLGNTIYFGEGSWLTVV.

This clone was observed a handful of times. DNA of the CDR3: TGTGCCAGCAGCTTATCTGCAGGGGTCAACACTGAAGCTTTCTTT. Its protein is CASSLSAGVNTEAFF. The rearrangement links TRBV5-5 to TRBJ1-1; maybe TRBD1 (6 bases). CDR1 and CDR2 (germline): SGHKS, YYEKEE (reference sequence). The CDR3 spans 15 residues. Deletions cut 2 bases from V and 2 bases from J, with 13 bases between.

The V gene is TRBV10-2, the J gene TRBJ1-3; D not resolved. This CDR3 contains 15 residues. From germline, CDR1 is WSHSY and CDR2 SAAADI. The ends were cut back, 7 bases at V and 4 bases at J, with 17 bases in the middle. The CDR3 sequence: CASKSGPAGGNTIYF. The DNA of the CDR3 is TGCGCCAGCAAAAGTGGGCCAGCGGGAGGAAACACCATATATTTT.

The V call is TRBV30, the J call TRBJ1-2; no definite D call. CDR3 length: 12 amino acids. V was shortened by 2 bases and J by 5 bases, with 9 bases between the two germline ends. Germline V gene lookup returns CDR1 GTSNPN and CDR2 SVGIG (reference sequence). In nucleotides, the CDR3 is TGTGCCTGGAGTTACCGGGGTTATGGCTACACCTTC. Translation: CAWSYRGYGYTF.

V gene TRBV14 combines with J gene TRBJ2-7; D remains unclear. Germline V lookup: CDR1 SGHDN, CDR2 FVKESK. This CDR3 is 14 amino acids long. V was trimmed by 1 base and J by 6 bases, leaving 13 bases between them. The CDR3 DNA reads TGTGCCAGCAGCCAAGGAATCTCGTCGGGCGAGCAGTACTTC. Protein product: CASSQGISSGEQYF. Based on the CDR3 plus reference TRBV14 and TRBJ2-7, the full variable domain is EAGVTQFPSHSVIEKGQTVTLRCDPISGHDNLYWYRRVMGKEIKFLLHFVKESKQDESGMPNNRFLAERTGGTYSTLKVQPAELEDSGVYFCASSQGISSGEQYFGPGTRLTVT.

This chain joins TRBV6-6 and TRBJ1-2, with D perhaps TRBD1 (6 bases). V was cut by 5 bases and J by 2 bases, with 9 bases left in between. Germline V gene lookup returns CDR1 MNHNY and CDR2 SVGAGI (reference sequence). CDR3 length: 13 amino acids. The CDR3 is CASSPRGNYGYTF. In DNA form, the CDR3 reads TGTGCCAGCAGTCCCAGGGGAAACTATGGCTACACCTTC.

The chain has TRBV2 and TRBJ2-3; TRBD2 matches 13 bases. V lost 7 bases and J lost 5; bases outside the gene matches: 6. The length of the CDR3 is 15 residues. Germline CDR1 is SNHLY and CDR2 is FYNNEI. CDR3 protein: CASKGLAGRGDTQYF. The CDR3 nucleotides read TGTGCCAGCAAGGGACTAGCGGGGAGGGGAGATACGCAGTATTTT.

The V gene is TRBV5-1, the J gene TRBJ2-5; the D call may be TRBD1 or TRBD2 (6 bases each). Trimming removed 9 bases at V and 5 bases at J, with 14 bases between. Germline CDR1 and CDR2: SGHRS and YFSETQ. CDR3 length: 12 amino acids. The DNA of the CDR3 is TGCGCCAACCACACAGGGAGGGAGACCCAGTACTTC. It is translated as CANHTGRETQYF.

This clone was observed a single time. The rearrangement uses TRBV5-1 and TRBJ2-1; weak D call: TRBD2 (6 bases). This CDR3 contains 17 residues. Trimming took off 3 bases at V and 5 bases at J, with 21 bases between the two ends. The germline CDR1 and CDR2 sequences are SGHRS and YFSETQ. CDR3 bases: TGCGCCAGCAGCTCCCCCCCCGGAGGGTCTTCTAACAATGAGCAGTTCTTC. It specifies CASSSPPGGSSNNEQFF.

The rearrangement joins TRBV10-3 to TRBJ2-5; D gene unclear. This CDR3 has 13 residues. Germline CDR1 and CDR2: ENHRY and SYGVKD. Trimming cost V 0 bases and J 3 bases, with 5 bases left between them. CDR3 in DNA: TGTGCCATCAGTGAGTCGGAAGAAGAGACCCAGTACTTC. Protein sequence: CAISESEEETQYF.

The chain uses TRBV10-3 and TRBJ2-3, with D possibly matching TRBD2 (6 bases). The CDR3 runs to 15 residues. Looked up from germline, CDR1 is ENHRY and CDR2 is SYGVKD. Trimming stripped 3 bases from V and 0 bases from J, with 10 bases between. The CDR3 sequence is CAISDSSVSTDTQYF. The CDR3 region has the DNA TGTGCCATCAGTGATTCTAGCGTAAGCACAGATACGCAGTATTTT.

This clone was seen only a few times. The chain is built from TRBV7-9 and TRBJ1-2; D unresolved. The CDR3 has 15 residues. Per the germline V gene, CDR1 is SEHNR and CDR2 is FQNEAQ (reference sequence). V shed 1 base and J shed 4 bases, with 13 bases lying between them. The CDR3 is CASSLEQNLRYGYTF. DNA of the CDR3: TGTGCCAGCAGCTTAGAACAGAACCTTCGCTATGGCTACACCTTC.

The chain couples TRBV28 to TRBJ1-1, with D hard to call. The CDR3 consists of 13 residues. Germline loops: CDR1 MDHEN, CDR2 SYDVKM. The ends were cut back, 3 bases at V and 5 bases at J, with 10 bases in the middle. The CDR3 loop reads CASSLALWTEAFF. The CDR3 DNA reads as TGTGCCAGCAGTTTGGCACTGTGGACTGAAGCTTTCTTT.

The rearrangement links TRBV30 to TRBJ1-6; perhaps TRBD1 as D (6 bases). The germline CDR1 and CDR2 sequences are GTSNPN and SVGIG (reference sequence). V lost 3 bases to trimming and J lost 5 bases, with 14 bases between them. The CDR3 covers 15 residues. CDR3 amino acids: CAWRRTDGDNSPLHF. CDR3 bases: TGTGCCTGGAGGCGGACAGACGGGGATAATTCACCCCTCCACTTT.

This CDR3 reads CASSGGADTGELFF. In DNA, the CDR3 is TGTGCCAGCAGCGGGGGGGCCGACACCGGGGAGCTGTTTTTT. This chain joins TRBV9 and TRBJ2-2; the D call may be TRBD1 or TRBD2 (6 bases each). CDR1 and CDR2 (germline): SGDLS, YYNGEE. Trimming left V 3 bases short and J 3 bases short, with 9 bases between. The CDR3 has 14 residues. The complete variable domain, with remaining parts taken from reference TRBV9 and TRBJ2-2, reads DSGVTQTPKHLITATGQRVTLRCSPRSGDLSVYWYQQSLDQGLQFLIQYYNGEERAKGNILERFSAQQFPDLHSELNLSSLELGDSALYFCASSGGADTGELFFGEGSRLTVL.

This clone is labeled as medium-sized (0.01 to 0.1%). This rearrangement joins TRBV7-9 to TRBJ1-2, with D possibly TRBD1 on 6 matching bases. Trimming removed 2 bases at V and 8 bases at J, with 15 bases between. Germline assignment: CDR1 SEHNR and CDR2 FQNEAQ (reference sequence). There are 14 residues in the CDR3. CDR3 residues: CASSLYRESGGYTF. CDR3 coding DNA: TGTGCCAGCAGCTTATACAGGGAGTCGGGCGGCTACACCTTC.

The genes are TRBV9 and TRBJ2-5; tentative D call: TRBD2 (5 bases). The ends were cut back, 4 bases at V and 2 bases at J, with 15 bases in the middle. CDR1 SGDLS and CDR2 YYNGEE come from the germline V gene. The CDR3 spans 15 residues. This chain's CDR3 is CASSPGTATQETQYF. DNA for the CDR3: TGTGCCAGCAGCCCGGGAACCGCTACACAAGAGACCCAGTACTTC.

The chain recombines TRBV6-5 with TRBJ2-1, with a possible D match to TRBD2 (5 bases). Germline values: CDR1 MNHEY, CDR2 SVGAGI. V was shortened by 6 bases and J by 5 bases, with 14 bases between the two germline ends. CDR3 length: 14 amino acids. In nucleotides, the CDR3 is TGTGCCAGCAGGTCTGGTGGGAGCGACAATGAGCAGTTCTTC. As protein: CASRSGGSDNEQFF.

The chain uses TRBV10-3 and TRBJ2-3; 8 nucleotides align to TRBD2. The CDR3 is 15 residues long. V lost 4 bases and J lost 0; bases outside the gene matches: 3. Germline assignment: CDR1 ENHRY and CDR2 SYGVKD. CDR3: CAISAGGASTDTQYF. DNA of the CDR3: TGTGCCATCAGTGCGGGAGGGGCGAGCACAGATACGCAGTATTTT.

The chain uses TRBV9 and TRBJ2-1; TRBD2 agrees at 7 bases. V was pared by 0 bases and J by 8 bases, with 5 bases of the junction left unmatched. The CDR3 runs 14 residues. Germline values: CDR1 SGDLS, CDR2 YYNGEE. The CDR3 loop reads CASSVASGGDEQFF. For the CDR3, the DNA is TGTGCCAGCAGCGTAGCTAGCGGAGGCGATGAGCAGTTCTTC.

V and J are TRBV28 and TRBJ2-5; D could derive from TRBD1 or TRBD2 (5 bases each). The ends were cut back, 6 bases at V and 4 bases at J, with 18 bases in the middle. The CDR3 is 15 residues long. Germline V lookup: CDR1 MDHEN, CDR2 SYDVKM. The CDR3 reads CASSPGRGRGETQYF. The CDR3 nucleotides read TGTGCCAGCAGCCCGGGACGAGGCCGCGGAGAGACCCAGTACTTC.

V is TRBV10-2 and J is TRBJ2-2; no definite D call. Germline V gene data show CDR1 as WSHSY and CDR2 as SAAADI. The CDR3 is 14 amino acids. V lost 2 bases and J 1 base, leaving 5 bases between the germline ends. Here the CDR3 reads CASSEAGNTGELFF. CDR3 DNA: TGCGCCAGCAGTGAGGCAGGGAACACCGGGGAGCTGTTTTTT.

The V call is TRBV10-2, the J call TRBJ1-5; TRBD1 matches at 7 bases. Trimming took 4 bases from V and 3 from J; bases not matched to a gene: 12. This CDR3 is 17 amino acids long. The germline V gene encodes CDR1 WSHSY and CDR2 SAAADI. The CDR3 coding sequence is TGCGCCAGCAGTGGTACCCGGACAGGACCGACCAATCAGCCCCAGCATTTT. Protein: CASSGTRTGPTNQPQHF.

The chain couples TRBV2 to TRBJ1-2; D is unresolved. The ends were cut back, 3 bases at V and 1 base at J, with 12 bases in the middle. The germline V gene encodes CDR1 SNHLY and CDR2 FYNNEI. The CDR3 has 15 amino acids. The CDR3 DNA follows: TGTGCCAGCAGTGAGGGCAGTACAGTTAACTATGGCTACACCTTC. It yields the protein CASSEGSTVNYGYTF.